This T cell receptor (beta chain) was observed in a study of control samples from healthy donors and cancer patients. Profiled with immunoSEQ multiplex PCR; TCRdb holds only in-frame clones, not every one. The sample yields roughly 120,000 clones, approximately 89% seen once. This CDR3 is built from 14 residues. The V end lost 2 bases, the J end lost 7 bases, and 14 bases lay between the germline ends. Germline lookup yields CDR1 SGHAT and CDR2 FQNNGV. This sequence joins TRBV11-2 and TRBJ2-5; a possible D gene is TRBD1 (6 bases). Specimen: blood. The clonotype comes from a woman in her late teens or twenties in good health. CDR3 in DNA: TGTGCCAGCAGCTTAAGGGGGTCCGGCGGGACCCAGTACTTC. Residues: CASSLRGSGGTQYF.